This entry concerns a single TCR beta chain. V lost 1 base and J 3 bases, leaving 4 bases between the germline ends. The V gene's germline CDR1 is SGHTS and CDR2 YDEGEE. The CDR3 spans 13 residues. These data come from a study of CD8 T cells in Susac syndrome. Random hexamers served to reverse transcribe roughly 0.45 to 1 ug RNA. TCRdb fed the immunoSEQ multiplex PCR reads into MiXCR, producing one record per CDR3 protein. The data hold about 66,000 distinct CDR3 sequences, with about 94% observed a single time. The sequenced material came from CD8+ T cells from PBMCs. This TCR was sampled from a human donor with multiple sclerosis. J is TRBJ2-2 and V is TRBV5-8, with unresolved D. CDR3 nucleotides: TGTGCCAGCAGCTTGAAGTACACCGGGGAGCTGTTTTTT. It specifies CASSLKYTGELFF.